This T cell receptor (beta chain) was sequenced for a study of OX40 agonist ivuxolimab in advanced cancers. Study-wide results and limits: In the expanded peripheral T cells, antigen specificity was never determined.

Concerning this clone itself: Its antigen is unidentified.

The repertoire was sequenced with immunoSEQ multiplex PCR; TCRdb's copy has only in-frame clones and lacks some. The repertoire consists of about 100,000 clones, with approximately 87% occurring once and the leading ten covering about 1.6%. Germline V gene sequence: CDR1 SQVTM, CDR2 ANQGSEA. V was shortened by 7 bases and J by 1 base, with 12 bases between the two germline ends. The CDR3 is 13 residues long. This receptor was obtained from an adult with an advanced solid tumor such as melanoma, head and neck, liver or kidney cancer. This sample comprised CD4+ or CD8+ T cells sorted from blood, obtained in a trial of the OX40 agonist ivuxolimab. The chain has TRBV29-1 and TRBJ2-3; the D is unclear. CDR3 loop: CSALTTGTDTQYF. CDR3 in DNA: TGCAGCGCATTAACCACTGGCACAGATACGCAGTATTTT.